This TCR beta chain was identified during a study of T cells expressing NK-cell markers (dated by TCRdb to the early 2020s). Context from the whole study: In sorted CD3+CD56+NKG2C+, CD3+CD56+NKG2C- and CD3+CD56-NKG2C+ T-cell subsets from eight donors, TCR beta-chain repertoires were profiled. Seven of the eight sequenced donors were HCMV-seropositive and one was HCMV-seronegative. All eight donors whose samples were sequenced were randomly selected healthy volunteers, three of them men and five women. Illumina HiSeq 2000/2500, MiSeq or NextSeq was used to sequence libraries as 2 x 150 bp reads.

The run used an Illumina HiSeq 2000. TCR beta cDNA libraries were prepared using 5'RACE template switching, which introduced a universal primer site and unique molecular identifiers. Synthesis of cDNA was primed from the TCR beta constant segment and was followed by two consecutive PCR amplification steps. Turning to the authors' computational methods: MIGEC was used to demultiplex reads and group reads by UMI, and MiTCR was used to assemble and quantify clonotypes. Only TCR cDNA sequences supported by at least two reads were kept to exclude erroneous sequences. The tcR package was used for downstream repertoire analysis, and clonotypes were matched across fractions by CDR3 nucleotide sequence plus V segment. VDJmatch was used to annotate antigen specificity against VDJdb, with one amino acid substitution in CDR3 permitted. The reads, reprocessed by TCRdb, yield one row per CDR3 protein sequence and no DNA. What appears here as the V and J calls and clone size reflects TCRdb's work, not the paper's. The data table for this sample lists fewer than 400,000 distinct CDR3 sequences. The top ten hold approximately 12% of the sample.

HCMV-specific IgG was detected in serum with a commercial ELISA kit to determine HCMV serostatus. Ficoll density gradient centrifugation was used to isolate peripheral blood mononuclear cells from blood. General findings and caveats noted by the study authors: Whether the expanded NKG2C-expressing T cell clones were specific for HCMV antigens remained unclear. Those dominant clonotypes were again the most abundant among CD3+CD56-NKG2C+ cells in a few donors, at about 25-60.1%. In a handful of donors, the dominant CD3+CD56+NKG2C+ clonotypes ranked among the top 10 CD8+ clonotypes, making up about 1.0-7.5% of CD8+ T cells.

The cysteine opens and the phenylalanine closes a CDR3 of 16 amino acids. The protein alone is recorded here. CDR1 and CDR2, looked up from the germline V gene, are SGHRS and YFSETQ. With respect to this clonotype: Its antigen is not yet known.

The TCR originated in a woman between 45 and 65 years old in good health. Donor details come from another sample of the same person, matched by shared clones. Here the chain combines TRBV5-1 and TRBJ2-5; TCRdb designates TRBD2, a call that cannot be tested without DNA. The sample was blood T cells: a sorted CD56 or NKG2C T cell subset, CD4+ or CD8+ T cells, or bulk PBMC T cells (not recorded which). The CDR3 reads CASSPQPLAGQETQYF. Joined to the reference TRBV5-1 and TRBJ2-5 proteins, this CDR3 gives the full variable domain: KAGVTQTPRYLIKTRGQQVTLSCSPISGHRSVSWYQQTPGQGLQFLFEYFSETQRNKGNFPGRFSGRQFSNSRSEMNVSTLELGDSALYLCASSPQPLAGQETQYFGPGTRLLVL.